Listed below are T cell receptor beta chains from one sample, sequenced in a study of blood T cell repertoires in COVID-19. The assay was immunoSEQ multiplex PCR, and TCRdb's table has in-frame clones only and misses some. The table lists 99,000 or so clones, roughly 80% of them singletons, with 15% in the top ten. Sequencing was carried out using peripheral blood. The receptors here all came from a woman older than 75 with acute or convalescent COVID-19. The CDR3 runs from the conserved cysteine through the conserved F or W. D genes are given only for firm matches. Size is omitted from some rows. Given values are once, few, many or a class for expanded clones.

.,TRBJ1-6,TRBD1,TRBV27,CASSLVWTGDSPLHF,TGTGCCAGCAGTTTGGTCTGGACAGGAGATTCACCCCTCCACTTT
once,TRBJ2-7,.,TRBV5-1,CASSLTGQSSYEQYF,TGCGCCAGCAGCTTGACAGGTCAGAGCTCCTACGAGCAGTACTTC
.,TRBJ2-1,TRBD2,TRBV3-1/TRBV3-2,CASRLRAGDEQFF,TGTGCCAGTCGGCTCAGGGCGGGGGATGAGCAGTTCTTC
.,TRBJ2-3,.,TRBV19,CASSMSHSTDTQYF,TGTGCCAGTAGTATGAGTCACAGCACAGATACGCAGTATTTT
.,TRBJ1-1,.,TRBV7-9,CASSRWGGANTEAFF,TGTGCCAGCTCCCGTTGGGGGGGCGCGAACACTGAAGCTTTCTTT
.,TRBJ1-2,.,TRBV11-2,CASSLGTPYGYTF,TGTGCCAGCAGCTTAGGGACTCCATATGGCTACACCTTC
.,TRBJ2-1,.,TRBV10-3,CAISELRESEQFF,TGTGCCATCAGTGAATTACGGGAAAGTGAGCAGTTCTTC
.,TRBJ2-2,TRBD1,TRBV11-3,CASSLREGQGALGELFF,TGTGCCAGCAGCTTACGTGAGGGACAGGGAGCGCTCGGGGAGCTGTTTTTT
.,TRBJ1-3,.,TRBV9,CASSVATGDISGNTIYF,TGTGCCAGCAGCGTAGCTACTGGGGACATCTCTGGAAACACCATATATTTT
.,TRBJ2-2,TRBD1,TRBV10-3,CAISETGVIEDTGELFF,TGTGCCATCAGTGAGACAGGGGTGATTGAGGACACCGGGGAGCTGTTTTTT
.,TRBJ2-3,.,TRBV24-1,CATSAPGRVGTDTQYF,TGTGCCACCAGTGCACCAGGCAGGGTGGGCACAGATACGCAGTATTTT
.,TRBJ1-2,TRBD1,TRBV18,CASSPRTGGYGYTF,TGTGCCAGCTCACCCCGGACAGGTGGATATGGCTACACCTTC
.,TRBJ1-2,TRBD1,TRBV24-1,CATSDRQGSYGYTF,TGTGCCACCAGTGACCGACAGGGCTCCTATGGCTACACCTTC
.,TRBJ2-3,TRBD2,TRBV28,CASSLLGSGTRTDTQYF,TGTGCCAGCAGTTTATTGGGTAGCGGGACCCGCACAGATACGCAGTATTTT
.,TRBJ1-5,.,TRBV10-3,CAISSRGGSQPQHF,TGTGCCATCAGCTCGCGGGGGGGGTCTCAGCCCCAGCATTTT
.,TRBJ2-2,TRBD1,TRBV24-1,CATSDFRQGNGELFF,TGTGCCACCAGTGATTTTCGACAGGGAAACGGGGAGCTGTTTTTT
.,TRBJ2-1,.,TRBV10-1,CASSESGKSFEQFF,TGCGCCAGCAGTGAGTCCGGGAAGAGTTTTGAGCAGTTCTTC
once,TRBJ1-1,.,TRBV5-1,CASSLETGLEAFF,TGCGCCAGCAGCTTGGAGACAGGACTTGAAGCTTTCTTT
few,TRBJ2-1,TRBD2,TRBV27,CASSLVAGVNEQFF,TGTGCCAGCAGTTTGGTAGCGGGAGTTAATGAGCAGTTCTTC
.,TRBJ1-5,.,TRBV28,CASSLPQGHQPQHF,TGTGCCAGCAGTTTACCACAGGGTCATCAGCCCCAGCATTTT
.,TRBJ2-2,.,TRBV7-7,CASSRMTGNTGELFF,TGTGCCAGCAGCCGAATGACAGGGAACACCGGGGAGCTGTTTTTT
few,TRBJ2-1,.,TRBV27,CASSLSGTITYNEQFF,TGTGCCAGCAGTTTATCTGGAACTATTACCTACAATGAGCAGTTCTTC
.,TRBJ1-6,TRBD1,TRBV7-9,CASSLAVTGLNSPLHF,TGTGCCAGCAGCTTAGCGGTGACAGGGCTAAATTCACCCCTCCACTTT
.,TRBJ2-1,.,TRBV19,CASSSNTVSYNEQFF,TGTGCCAGTAGTTCAAACACAGTCTCGTACAATGAGCAGTTCTTC
.,TRBJ2-1,.,TRBV11-2,CASSPHSTGYNEQFF,TGTGCCAGCAGCCCGCATTCGACAGGATACAATGAGCAGTTCTTC
.,TRBJ1-6,TRBD1,TRBV5-4,CASSPTTGLGNSPLHF,TGTGCCAGCAGTCCAACGACAGGGTTGGGTAATTCACCCCTCCACTTT
.,TRBJ2-6,.,TRBV28,CASTNSGANVLTF,TGTGCCAGCACAAACTCTGGGGCCAACGTCCTGACTTTC
.,TRBJ1-3,.,TRBV29-1,CSVAGAGNTIYF,TGCAGCGTTGCCGGGGCTGGAAACACCATATATTTT
.,TRBJ1-2,TRBD1,TRBV5-1,CASSLETGSHYTF,TGCGCCAGCAGCTTGGAGACAGGGTCCCACTACACCTTC
.,TRBJ2-3,TRBD2,TRBV11-2,CASSFGFKRGVTDTQYF,TGTGCCAGCAGCTTTGGTTTCAAGCGGGGCGTCACAGATACGCAGTATTTT
.,TRBJ2-1,.,TRBV5-4,CASSLSQTGWYNEQFF,TGTGCCAGCAGCTTAAGTCAAACCGGTTGGTACAATGAGCAGTTCTTC
.,TRBJ2-2,TRBD2,TRBV7-9,CASSFFWGLAITGELFF,TGTGCCAGCAGCTTCTTTTGGGGACTAGCGATCACCGGGGAGCTGTTTTTT
.,TRBJ2-1,TRBD2,TRBV15,CATSRDGGSGRADEQFF,TGTGCCACCAGCAGAGATGGTGGGAGCGGGAGGGCCGATGAGCAGTTCTTC
.,TRBJ2-1,TRBD2,TRBV13,CASSLEGTSVNEQFF,TGTGCCAGCAGCTTAGAAGGGACTAGCGTCAATGAGCAGTTCTTC
.,TRBJ1-2,.,TRBV19,CASSAQVYARGGYTF,TGTGCCAGTAGTGCGCAGGTTTACGCAAGGGGTGGCTACACCTTC
.,TRBJ2-7,TRBD1,TRBV3-1/TRBV3-2,CASRGQRSYEQYF,TGTGCCAGCAGGGGACAGCGCTCCTACGAGCAGTACTTC
.,TRBJ1-5,.,TRBV5-5,CASSLGSGMSGNQPQHF,TGTGCCAGCAGCTTAGGCTCGGGAATGAGTGGAAATCAGCCCCAGCATTTT
.,TRBJ1-6,TRBD1,TRBV9,CASSVGQGGNSPLHF,TGTGCCAGCAGCGTAGGACAGGGTGGCAATTCACCCCTCCACTTT
once,TRBJ2-2,TRBD2,TRBV27,CASSFLAGGLTGELFF,TGTGCCAGCAGTTTCTTAGCGGGAGGGCTCACCGGGGAGCTGTTTTTT
.,TRBJ2-1,TRBD2,TRBV11-2,CASSLVRGAIYNEQFF,TGTGCCAGCAGCTTAGTGCGGGGGGCAATCTACAATGAGCAGTTCTTC
.,TRBJ2-5,TRBD1,TRBV29-1,CSAETGDETQYF,TGCAGCGCCGAGACAGGGGACGAGACCCAGTACTTC